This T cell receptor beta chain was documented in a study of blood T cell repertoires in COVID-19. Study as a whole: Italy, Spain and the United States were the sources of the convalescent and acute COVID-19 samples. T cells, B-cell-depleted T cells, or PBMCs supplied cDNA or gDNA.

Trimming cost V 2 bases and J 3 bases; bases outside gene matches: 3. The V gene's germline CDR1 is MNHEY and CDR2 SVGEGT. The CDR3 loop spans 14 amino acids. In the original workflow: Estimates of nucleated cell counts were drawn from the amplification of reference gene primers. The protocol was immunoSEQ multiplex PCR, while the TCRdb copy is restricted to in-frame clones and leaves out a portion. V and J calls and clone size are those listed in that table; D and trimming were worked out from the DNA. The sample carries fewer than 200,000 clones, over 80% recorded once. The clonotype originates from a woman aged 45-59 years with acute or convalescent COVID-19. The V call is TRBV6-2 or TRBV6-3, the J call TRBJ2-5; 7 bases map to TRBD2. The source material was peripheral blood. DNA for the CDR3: TGTGCCAGCAGTTACCAAGGACTAGAAGAGACCCAGTACTTC. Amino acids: CASSYQGLEETQYF.